This TCR beta chain appears in the sequencing data of a study of human T cells and chemical hapten exposure. Study background: Sensitization used 2% DPC on around 2 cm by around 2 cm upper inner arm skin.

Germline loops: CDR1 LGHNA, CDR2 YNFKEQ. This CDR3 is built from 17 residues. V lost 0 bases to trimming and J lost 4 bases; unmatched junction nucleotides: 9. Ten or more counts support this clonotype. Unique molecular identifiers were attached to individual cDNA molecules within the library. MiXCR, applied by TCRdb to the RACE reads, yields one record per CDR3 protein. The table includes over 85,000 distinct CDR3 sequences, 9% to 9.5% detected once. Time point indicated: patch test 2, 6 weeks after DPC sensitization. The sample's treatment: therapeutic diphenylcyclopropenone sensitization with weekly scalp DPC.

Sequencing was performed on whole blood, taken in connection with sensitization to the hapten diphenylcyclopropenone (DPC). The sequence came from a woman in her thirties or forties with alopecia areata. Some clones in this sample may be carry-over from other donors' samples. The J gene is TRBJ2-1, the V gene TRBV4-2; 7 nucleotides align to TRBD2. The CDR3 reads CASSQDYTGGWYNEQFF. The CDR3 DNA reads TGTGCCAGCAGCCAAGATTATACGGGAGGCTGGTACAATGAGCAGTTCTTC.